This record looks at one T cell receptor beta chain sequence and its context. The sample originates from a study of blood T cell repertoires in COVID-19. About the study: From the United States, Italy and Spain came samples of acute and convalescent COVID-19. Sources were T cells, B-cell-depleted T cells, or PBMCs; the material itself was cDNA or gDNA.

V shed 1 base and J 8 bases; nucleotides not matched to a gene: 8. CDR3 length: 15 amino acids. Germline CDR1 SGHRS, CDR2 YFSETQ. Authors' analysis steps: Amplification of reference gene primers was used by the study to estimate nucleated cell counts. Libraries were prepared by immunoSEQ multiplex PCR; TCRdb keeps only in-frame clonotypes and omits some of them. Clone size and the V and J calls come from that table; the DNA yielded D and trimming. The table includes 350,000 to 550,000 clones, around 89% detected once. Sequencing was carried out using peripheral blood. The sequence was obtained from a woman in her twenties or thirties with acute or convalescent COVID-19. The chain employs TRBV5-1 and TRBJ2-1, with 8 bases aligning to TRBD2. The DNA for the CDR3 is TGCGCCAGCAGCTTGTTCGGGACTAGTATCGATGAGCAGTTCTTC. Translation: CASSLFGTSIDEQFF.